Reported below is one T cell receptor beta chain. Its antigen is as yet unknown. Germline is not matched at one junction end, which may reflect a read error. The record originates from a study of tumor and adjacent non-tumor tissue in lung cancer. About the research overall: There were fewer than 15 adenocarcinoma, a couple of squamous cell carcinoma and 1 small cell lung cancer cases. About 4.2 million productive TCRbeta reads were obtained per sample on average. The study, taken as a whole, reports: In normal lung, the top 100 clones were significantly more dominant than in tumor.

The germline V gene encodes CDR1 LGHNA and CDR2 YNFKEQ. This CDR3 spans 15 amino acids. TCRbeta libraries were built with three rounds of nested PCR, modified from ARM-PCR. TCRdb re-called the multiplex PCR reads with MiXCR, one entry per CDR3 protein. The table has 70,000 to 90,000 distinct CDR3 sequences, roughly 80% seen once; the top ten hold 40% to 65%. The template was RNA from unsorted bulk tissue. The normal lung tissue was taken more than 3 cm from the tumor edge. This sequence originates from a man aged 55 to 70 with non-small cell lung cancer. The sample consisted of distant non-tumor lung tissue. This chain connects TRBV4-2 to TRBJ2-1; D uncertain. CDR3 loop: CASSQDAKTYNEQLF. Written as DNA, the CDR3 is TGTGCCAGCAGTCAAGATGCTAAAACCTACAATGAGCAGTTATTC.